This paragraph reports one T cell receptor (beta chain). The germline V gene has CDR1 MNHNY and CDR2 SVGAGI (reference sequence). V lost 0 bases and J 6 bases, leaving 9 bases between the germline ends. The CDR3 has 13 residues. These data come from a study of blood T cell repertoires in COVID-19. In the authors' methods: The assay estimated nucleated cells by amplifying reference gene primers. Clones were sequenced by immunoSEQ multiplex PCR, and TCRdb holds only the in-frame ones, with some missing. V, J and clone size are those of that table, while D and trimming were read from the DNA. Found here are tens of thousands of clones, 80% to 90% of them singletons; the top ten hold approximately 5%.

Sequencing was carried out using peripheral blood. V and J are TRBV6-6 and TRBJ2-7; D possibly corresponds to TRBD2 (5 bases). The TCR sequence derives from a human donor in a cohort sampled during active COVID-19. CDR3 in DNA: TGTGCCAGCAGTTACTCGATTGAGGGCGAGCAGTACTTC. Encoded protein: CASSYSIEGEQYF.